The 28 T cell receptor beta chains below were found in one sample sequenced in a study of cytomegalovirus exposure and HLA in healthy donors. The study ran its PCR with 60 Vbeta and 13 Jbeta primers. Generated by immunoSEQ multiplex PCR, the TCRdb table keeps only in-frame clones and is missing some. The repertoire consists of 100,000 or so clones, with around three quarters occurring once and the leading ten covering 4%. Source material: PBMCs. The source of these receptors is a woman between 45 and 65 years old in good health and CMV-seropositive.

This clone was seen a handful of times. This chain uses TRBV11-2 with TRBJ1-1; D is undetermined. Trimming cost V 3 bases and J 5 bases, with 19 bases left between them. CDR3 length: 16 amino acids. The germline CDR1 and CDR2 sequences are SGHAT and FQNNGV. The CDR3: CASSFSPTGRETEAFF. Written as DNA, the CDR3 is TGTGCCAGCAGCTTTTCCCCGACTGGGAGGGAGACTGAAGCTTTCTTT.

The rearrangement uses TRBV27 and TRBJ1-2, with 7 bases lining up with TRBD1. CDR3 length: 13 residues. The germline CDR1 and CDR2 sequences are MNHEY and SMNVEV (reference sequence). J was trimmed by 6 bases and V by 8 bases; bases with no gene match: 9. The DNA of the CDR3 is TGTGCCAGCGGGCCACAGGGGATCCATGGCTACACCTTC. Its protein product is CASGPQGIHGYTF.

The chain combines TRBV14 with TRBJ1-1; D may be TRBD1 (6 bases). CDR3 length equals 17 residues. Trimming took off 0 bases at V and 2 bases at J, with 16 bases between the two ends. The V gene's germline CDR1 is SGHDN and CDR2 FVKESK. The CDR3 DNA sequence: TGTGCCAGCAGCCAAGATGGATTTGGGGGCTTCAACACTGAAGCTTTCTTT. This translates into CASSQDGFGGFNTEAFF. Full variable domain (outside the CDR3, taken from reference TRBV14 and TRBJ1-1): EAGVTQFPSHSVIEKGQTVTLRCDPISGHDNLYWYRRVMGKEIKFLLHFVKESKQDESGMPNNRFLAERTGGTYSTLKVQPAELEDSGVYFCASSQDGFGGFNTEAFFGQGTRLTVV.

The sample holds a few counts of this clone. The J gene is TRBJ1-1, the V gene TRBV19; D is unresolved. V dropped 5 bases and J dropped 6 bases, with 13 bases sitting between them. Germline CDR1 and CDR2: LNHDA and SQIVND (reference sequence). The CDR3 runs 13 residues. The CDR3: CASSAERVSEAFF. DNA of the CDR3: TGTGCCAGTAGTGCGGAGAGGGTATCTGAAGCTTTCTTT.

This clone was picked up one time. The junction differs from germline at one of its ends, possibly a read error. The chain combines TRBV6-5 with TRBJ1-2; perhaps TRBD1 as D (6 bases). The germline V gene encodes CDR1 MNHEY and CDR2 SVGAGI. The CDR3 loop spans 14 amino acids. For the CDR3, the DNA is TGTGCCAGCAGTGACTCACTACAGGGTTATGGCTACACCTTC. Translating gives CASSDSLQGYGYTF.

This chain links TRBV9 with TRBJ2-3; tentatively, D is TRBD2 (5 bases). The V end lost 0 bases, the J end lost 5 bases, and 7 bases lay between the germline ends. The CDR3 runs to 13 residues. CDR1 is SGDLS, CDR2 YYNGEE, per germline. In DNA form, the CDR3 reads TGTGCCAGCAGCGTAGAAAGCGGAGATACGCAGTATTTT. Translating gives CASSVESGDTQYF.

The chain has TRBV30 and TRBJ2-3; 7 bases agree with TRBD2. This CDR3 is 13 amino acids long. V was pared by 0 bases and J by 4 bases, with 1 base of the junction left unmatched. Germline CDR1 and CDR2: GTSNPN and SVGIG (reference sequence). CDR3: CAWSVRGADTQYF. The CDR3 nucleotides are TGTGCCTGGAGTGTACGGGGGGCAGATACGCAGTATTTT.

The chain links TRBV19 to TRBJ2-1, with D maybe TRBD2 (6 bases). The CDR3 has 15 amino acids. In germline, CDR1 is LNHDA, CDR2 SQIVND (reference sequence). V was cut by 4 bases and J by 5 bases, with 15 bases left in between. In DNA form, the CDR3 reads TGTGCCAGTAGTACCCGTGGGGGGAGGCACAATGAGCAGTTCTTC. Residues: CASSTRGGRHNEQFF. The full variable domain, with the rest looked up from reference TRBV19 and TRBJ2-1, is DGGITQSPKYLFRKEGQNVTLSCEQNLNHDAMYWYRQDPGQGLRLIYYSQIVNDFQKGDIAEGYSVSREKKESFPLTVTSAQKNPTAFYLCASSTRGGRHNEQFFGPGTRLTVL.

This chain uses TRBV5-1 with TRBJ1-6; no clear D. The CDR3 is 17 amino acids. The germline V gene encodes CDR1 SGHRS and CDR2 YFSETQ. V shed 4 bases and J shed 0 bases, with 14 bases lying between them. The CDR3, as DNA: TGCGCCAGCAGCCCTAGAAGTTCAAGCTCCTATAATTCACCCCTCCACTTT. It specifies CASSPRSSSSYNSPLHF.

V is TRBV25-1 and J is TRBJ2-6; 10 nucleotides align to TRBD1. The CDR3 spans 16 residues. The germline V gene encodes CDR1 MGHDK and CDR2 SYGVNS. The trim removed 10 bases at V and 1 base at J, leaving 7 bases unmatched. This CDR3 reads CATYDRGQSGANVLTF. CDR3 coding DNA: TGTGCCACCTACGACAGGGGGCAGTCTGGGGCCAACGTCCTGACTTTC.

The rearrangement uses TRBV5-5 and TRBJ1-2; 7 bases line up with TRBD1. Unmatched junction bases numbered 4, after V lost 0 bases and J lost 2 bases. Germline V gene lookup returns CDR1 SGHKS and CDR2 YYEKEE (reference sequence). The CDR3 runs 15 residues. CDR3 coding DNA: TGTGCCAGCAGCTTGGATGCAGGGGGGAACTATGGCTACACCTTC. Protein product: CASSLDAGGNYGYTF.

The chain recombines TRBV5-5 with TRBJ2-1; TRBD2 might be the D (5 bases). This CDR3 is 11 amino acids long. CDR1 SGHKS and CDR2 YYEKEE come from the germline V gene (reference sequence). Trimming removed 4 bases at V and 9 bases at J, with 8 bases between. The CDR3 region has the DNA TGTGCCAGCAGCGATCGGGGTGAGCAGTTCTTC. As protein: CASSDRGEQFF.

The rearrangement uses TRBV30 and TRBJ2-3, with TRBD2 identical over 7 bases. The germline V gene has CDR1 GTSNPN and CDR2 SVGIG (reference sequence). The CDR3 has 13 residues. The trim removed 2 bases at V and 11 bases at J, leaving 10 bases unmatched. This CDR3 reads CAWSHVSGVKQYF. In DNA form, the CDR3 reads TGTGCCTGGAGTCACGTGAGCGGGGTGAAGCAGTATTTT.

The genes are TRBV30 and TRBJ2-7; no firm D call. The CDR3 is made up of 11 amino acids. The V gene lost 1 base and the J gene lost 4 bases, with 5 bases spanning the gap. Germline assignment: CDR1 GTSNPN and CDR2 SVGIG (reference sequence). CDR3 DNA: TGTGCCTGGAGTGCAGGTTACGAGCAGTACTTC. It is translated as CAWSAGYEQYF. Combining the CDR3 with reference TRBV30 and TRBJ2-7 gives the whole variable domain SQTIHQWPATLVQPVGSPLSLECTVEGTSNPNLYWYRQAAGRGLQLLFYSVGIGQISSEVPQNLSASRPQDRQFILSSKKLLLSDSGFYLCAWSAGYEQYFGPGTRLTVT.

This chain joins TRBV5-1 and TRBJ1-4; no definite D call. The germline V and J ends were trimmed by 0 bases and 4 bases, with 10 bases remaining between them. Germline CDR1 reads SGHRS; CDR2 reads YFSETQ. The CDR3 spans 15 residues. CDR3: CASSLGGGNNEKLFF. The CDR3 bases are TGCGCCAGCAGCTTGGGAGGAGGAAATAATGAAAAACTGTTTTTT.

This sequence joins TRBV27 and TRBJ1-4; D is perhaps TRBD1 (5 bases). The CDR3 runs to 15 residues. CDR1 and CDR2 (germline): MNHEY, SMNVEV (reference sequence). V was clipped by 8 bases and J by 0 bases, with 13 bases between them. The CDR3 loop reads CASRQGGSTNEKLFF. The CDR3 DNA reads as TGTGCCAGCCGGCAGGGAGGGTCAACTAATGAAAAACTGTTTTTT.

This clone was recorded once. The genes are TRBV11-3 and TRBJ2-1, with 9 bases matching TRBD2. This CDR3 comprises 15 residues. Germline lookup yields CDR1 SGHNT and CDR2 YENEEA. Trimming took 4 bases from V and 7 from J; bases not matched to a gene: 8. CDR3 residues: CASSSGTSLENEQFF. The CDR3 DNA is TGTGCCAGCAGCTCAGGGACTAGCCTAGAGAATGAGCAGTTCTTC.

The chain recombines TRBV5-1 with TRBJ1-1, with 9 bases aligning to TRBD1. V lost 4 bases, J lost 6 bases, and 7 bases stayed unmatched. This CDR3 contains 14 residues. Germline V CDR1 and CDR2: SGHRS, YFSETQ. DNA of the CDR3: TGCGCCAGCAGCGTCCGGGACAGGGCTTCTGAAGCTTTCTTT. Its translation is CASSVRDRASEAFF. The full variable domain, its missing parts supplied by reference TRBV5-1 and TRBJ1-1, is KAGVTQTPRYLIKTRGQQVTLSCSPISGHRSVSWYQQTPGQGLQFLFEYFSETQRNKGNFPGRFSGRQFSNSRSEMNVSTLELGDSALYLCASSVRDRASEAFFGQGTRLTVV.

This sequence joins TRBV27 and TRBJ1-5; D is possibly TRBD1 (5 bases). The V gene lost 2 bases and the J gene lost 7 bases, with 12 bases spanning the gap. CDR3 size: 14 residues. Germline V CDR1 and CDR2: MNHEY, SMNVEV (reference sequence). The CDR3 nucleotides are TGTGCCAGCAGTTTAGGGGGGGGATTCCAGCCCCAGCATTTT. The encoded protein is CASSLGGGFQPQHF.

This clone was seen a handful of times. This chain connects TRBV5-8 to TRBJ1-1, with D perhaps TRBD1 (5 bases). Germline V gene lookup returns CDR1 SGHTS and CDR2 YDEGEE. Trimming removed 6 bases at V and 5 bases at J, with 14 bases between. There are 13 residues in the CDR3. The CDR3 protein is CASTRERYTEAFF. The CDR3 DNA reads as TGTGCCAGCACCAGGGAAAGATATACTGAAGCTTTCTTT. Full variable domain (outside the CDR3, taken from reference TRBV5-8 and TRBJ1-1): EAGVTQSPTHLIKTRGQQATLRCSPISGHTSVYWYQQALGLGLQFLLWYDEGEERNRGNFPPRFSGRQFPNYSSELNVNALELEDSALYLCASTRERYTEAFFGQGTRLTVV.

The table lists this clone with a count of one. This rearrangement joins TRBV7-9 to TRBJ1-1; TRBD1 matches at 7 bases. The CDR3 loop spans 15 amino acids. Germline CDR1 reads SEHNR; CDR2 reads FQNEAQ (reference sequence). Trimming took 2 bases from V and 2 from J; bases not matched to a gene: 5. The CDR3 bases are TGTGCCAGCAGCTTACGGGACAGCGCAAACACTGAAGCTTTCTTT. It is translated as CASSLRDSANTEAFF. Based on the CDR3 plus reference TRBV7-9 and TRBJ1-1, the full variable domain is DTGVSQNPRHKITKRGQNVTFRCDPISEHNRLYWYRQTLGQGPEFLTYFQNEAQLEKSRLLSDRFSAERPKGSFSTLEIQRTEQGDSAMYLCASSLRDSANTEAFFGQGTRLTVV.

The V and J genes are TRBV7-9 and TRBJ2-7; maybe TRBD1 (6 bases). The CDR3 length is 15 residues. Per germline, CDR1 SEHNR and CDR2 FQNEAQ (reference sequence). V was cut by 1 base and J by 3 bases, with 13 bases left in between. The CDR3 here is CASSLVQGWFYEQYF. The CDR3 nucleotides are TGTGCCAGCAGCTTAGTTCAGGGGTGGTTCTACGAGCAGTACTTC.

V gene TRBV5-6 combines with J gene TRBJ1-1; weak D call: TRBD1 (5 bases). Germline CDR1 SGHDT, CDR2 YYEEEE. CDR3 length: 18 residues. V was shortened by 2 bases and J by 0 bases, with 20 bases between the two germline ends. CDR3 residues: CASSLRRGIWGMNTEAFF. The CDR3 nucleotides are TGTGCCAGCAGCTTACGCCGGGGGATTTGGGGGATGAACACTGAAGCTTTCTTT. Looking up the rest from reference TRBV5-6 and TRBJ1-1 gives the full variable domain: DAGVTQSPTHLIKTRGQQVTLRCSPKSGHDTVSWYQQALGQGPQFIFQYYEEEERQRGNFPDRFSGHQFPNYSSELNVNALLLGDSALYLCASSLRRGIWGMNTEAFFGQGTRLTVV.

V is TRBV23-1 and J is TRBJ1-5; possible D gene TRBD1, 6 bases. TRBV23-1 is an ORF, with its function uncertain. The CDR3 is 15 amino acids. The ends were cut back, 3 bases at V and 2 bases at J, with 11 bases in the middle. CDR3 DNA sequence: TGCGCCAGCAGTCAGAGGGGGGGGCGCAATCAGCCCCAGCATTTT. Protein: CASSQRGGRNQPQHF.

This sequence joins TRBV11-2 and TRBJ1-1; D is unclear. Between the trimmed V and J ends, which lost 1 base and 1 base, there was a span of 10 bases. Germline V gene data show CDR1 as SGHAT and CDR2 as FQNNGV. The CDR3 consists of 15 residues. The CDR3 DNA sequence: TGTGCCAGCAGCTTAGGTGTCGACTGGAACACTGAAGCTTTCTTT. This sequence encodes CASSLGVDWNTEAFF.

This clone appeared a few times. Here the CDR3 reads CASSPTGTYEQYF. The CDR3 DNA reads TGTGCCAGCTCACCGACAGGAACCTACGAGCAGTACTTC. The chain couples TRBV18 to TRBJ2-7; D perhaps matches TRBD1 (6 bases). V lost 3 bases to trimming and J lost 2 bases, with 8 bases between them. This CDR3 region has 13 residues. The germline gives CDR1 KGHSH, CDR2 LQKENI.

V and J are TRBV30 and TRBJ1-6, with D perhaps TRBD1 (5 bases). Trimming took off 3 bases at V and 7 bases at J, with 10 bases between the two ends. The CDR3 covers 13 residues. Germline assignment: CDR1 GTSNPN and CDR2 SVGIG (reference sequence). The CDR3 DNA sequence: TGTGCCTGGAGCGAACGGGGGAATTCACCCCTCCACTTT. As protein: CAWSERGNSPLHF.

The chain uses TRBV5-5 and TRBJ2-3, with 7 bases lining up with TRBD2. Looked up from germline, CDR1 is SGHKS and CDR2 is YYEKEE (reference sequence). The length of the CDR3 is 15 residues. V lost 2 bases, J lost 3 bases, and 6 bases stayed unmatched. The CDR3 DNA follows: TGTGCCAGCAGCTTAGGGGACTACACGACAGATACGCAGTATTTT. Translated, it gives CASSLGDYTTDTQYF.